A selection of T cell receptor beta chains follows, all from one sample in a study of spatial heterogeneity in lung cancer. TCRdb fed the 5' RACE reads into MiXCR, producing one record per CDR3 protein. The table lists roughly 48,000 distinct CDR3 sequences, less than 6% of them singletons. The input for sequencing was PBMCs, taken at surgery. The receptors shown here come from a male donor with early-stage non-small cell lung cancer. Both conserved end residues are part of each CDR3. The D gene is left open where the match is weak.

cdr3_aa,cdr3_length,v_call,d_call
CASSSWDGEQYF,12,TRBV28,.
CASRLGVDTGELFF,14,TRBV12-3/TRBV12-4,.
CASSQGYNTEAFF,13,TRBV3-1,.
CSARGWRQGNTEAFF,15,TRBV20-1,TRBD1
CASSFTGTGVWTEAFF,16,TRBV7-2,TRBD1
CASSPTGNSPLHF,13,TRBV7-2,.
CASSSMGPGVEAFF,14,TRBV7-3,.
CASSIGQRAGYAGELFF,17,TRBV19,.
CASSPGPTAEQYF,13,TRBV6-5,.
CASSLNQPYNEQFF,14,TRBV5-1,.
CASSRTGVNTDTQYF,15,TRBV11-3,TRBD1
CASSLTTEGEKLFF,14,TRBV2,.
CASGFRGTGGEQFF,14,TRBV4-3,TRBD1
CSVVSGGDTQYF,12,TRBV29-1,TRBD2
CASGLLTSSTDTQYF,15,TRBV12-5,.
CAITSSGSTDTQYF,14,TRBV10-3,TRBD2
CSARGGGLTPQHF,13,TRBV20-1,.
CASSQGAWNTEAFF,14,TRBV4-1,.
CASSPRTASGANVLTF,16,TRBV6-5,.
CASSQAGTSGRADTQYF,17,TRBV4-2,TRBD2
CASSSLFERGYNEQFF,16,TRBV3-1,TRBD2
CASSQSWALQETQYF,15,TRBV23-1,.
CASSLALVGTGGSMDYGYTF,20,TRBV7-2,TRBD1
CASSPGLADYEQYF,14,TRBV9,TRBD2
CASSIGLAPYEQYF,14,TRBV7-2,TRBD2
CASSQDTARRTGINSPLHF,19,TRBV4-2,TRBD1
CASSVRRASYNEQFF,15,TRBV7-9,.
CASSPRTSGRILETQYF,17,TRBV11-2,TRBD2
CASSQARGKSYEQYF,15,TRBV3-1,.
CASSQVNEGSPLHF,14,TRBV4-3,.
CASSFGLASTDTQYF,15,TRBV14,.
CASSLEGQLGCTF,13,TRBV5-1,TRBD1
CASSQDGRGLGPQHF,15,TRBV4-1,TRBD1
CASSLERVTGELFF,14,TRBV7-8,.
CASSSAGQVPSGANVLTF,18,TRBV27,TRBD1
CAISESGHNEQFF,13,TRBV10-3,.
CASSPPGGSYNEQFF,15,TRBV12-3/TRBV12-4,.
CASSSSRAPPGEQYF,15,TRBV28,.
CASSPKFNRGRYEQYF,16,TRBV12-3/TRBV12-4,TRBD1
CASSSGGGKTQYF,13,TRBV7-1,.
CASRGEGLAGYNEQFF,16,TRBV28,TRBD2
CSAKPGGQLNTEAFF,15,TRBV20-1,TRBD1
CASSQVAGAGGQTYEQYF,18,TRBV4-1,TRBD2
CSAGLWGETQYF,12,TRBV29-1,.
CASSHAPAGYGETQYF,16,TRBV4-1,.
CASSYSGTGGETQYF,15,TRBV7-2,TRBD1
CASSLDGPATEAFF,14,TRBV11-2,.
CAISGGYGSGANVLTF,16,TRBV10-3,.
CASSHLAVQETQYF,14,TRBV3-1,TRBD2
CSARDPSGSGDTQYF,15,TRBV20-1,TRBD2
CASREFGVAKNIQYF,15,TRBV28,.
CASSLITGDTKQFF,14,TRBV7-6,.
CASSLNLNPRDEQFF,15,TRBV7-6,.
CASHGGQGPLGCTF,14,TRBV3-1,TRBD1
CASSPPGTSGDNEQFF,16,TRBV18,TRBD2